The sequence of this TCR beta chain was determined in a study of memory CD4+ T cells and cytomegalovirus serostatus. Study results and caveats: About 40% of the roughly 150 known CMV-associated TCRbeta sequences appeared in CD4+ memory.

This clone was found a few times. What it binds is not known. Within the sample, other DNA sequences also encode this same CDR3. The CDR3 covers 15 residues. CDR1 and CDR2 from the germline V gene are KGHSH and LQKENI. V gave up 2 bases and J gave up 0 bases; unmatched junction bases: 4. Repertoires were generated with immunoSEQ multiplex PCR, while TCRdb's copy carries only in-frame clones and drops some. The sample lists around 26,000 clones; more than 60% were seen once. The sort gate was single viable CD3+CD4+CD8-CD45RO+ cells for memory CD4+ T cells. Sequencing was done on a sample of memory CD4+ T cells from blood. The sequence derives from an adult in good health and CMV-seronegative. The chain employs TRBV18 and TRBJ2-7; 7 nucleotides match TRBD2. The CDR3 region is CASSPGGGSSYEQYF. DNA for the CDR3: TGTGCCAGCTCACCAGGCGGGGGATCCTCCTACGAGCAGTACTTC.